A selection of T cell receptor beta chains follows, all from one sample in a study of technical replicates of blood from several donors. Profiled with immunoSEQ multiplex PCR; TCRdb holds only in-frame clones, not every one. The table records 74,000 or so clones, around nine tenths of them present only once. Sequences were obtained from T cells isolated from PBMCs. These receptors all stem from a human donor in good health. Each CDR3 is given with its conserved first and last residue. D genes are given only for firm matches. A row's size may be missing; if present it is once, few, many or a size class.

j_call v_call clone_size d_call cdr3_aa cdr3_nt
TRBJ2-6 TRBV5-6 NA TRBD1 CASSYYPGGATGANVLTF TGTGCCAGCAGCTACTATCCAGGGGGCGCGACTGGGGCCAACGTCCTGACTTTC
TRBJ1-1 TRBV18 once NA CASSPGPGFEAFF TGTGCCAGCTCACCTGGGCCGGGGTTCGAAGCTTTCTTT
TRBJ2-5 TRBV7-6 NA NA CASSLELGETQYF TGTGCCAGCAGCTTAGAGCTCGGGGAGACCCAGTACTTC
TRBJ2-1 TRBV5-1 NA NA CASARDNSYNEQFF TGCGCCAGCGCGAGGGACAACTCCTACAATGAGCAGTTCTTC
TRBJ1-1 TRBV19 once TRBD1 CASSFRDRRLQAFF TGTGCCAGTAGTTTCCGGGACAGACGACTGCAAGCTTTCTTT
TRBJ1-1 TRBV6-5 few NA CASSPTSTGNTEAFF TGTGCCAGCAGCCCAACCTCAACAGGGAACACTGAAGCTTTCTTT
TRBJ1-5 TRBV6-6 NA TRBD1 CASSGTGGNQPQHF TGTGCCAGCAGCGGTACAGGGGGTAATCAGCCCCAGCATTTT
TRBJ1-1 TRBV7-9 NA NA CASSPTTLGEGVGTEAFF TGTGCCAGCAGCCCAACCACCCTTGGGGAGGGGGTTGGCACTGAAGCTTTCTTT
TRBJ2-3 TRBV7-6 once TRBD2 CASSLTQTSGSTDTQYF TGTGCCAGCAGCTTAACCCAGACTAGCGGTAGCACAGATACGCAGTATTTT
TRBJ2-7 TRBV28 NA TRBD2 CASTGGGAGGYEQYF TGTGCCAGCACTGGGGGGGGCGCGGGAGGGTACGAGCAGTACTTC
TRBJ1-2 TRBV6-6 NA NA CASSYGLAIYGYTF TGTGCCAGCAGTTACGGTCTTGCGATCTATGGCTACACCTTC
TRBJ1-6 TRBV5-1 few TRBD1 CASSFVGTGASPLHF TGCGCCAGCAGCTTTGTCGGGACAGGGGCTTCACCCCTCCACTTT
TRBJ2-4 TRBV29-1 NA NA CSVEVWGEAKNIQYF TGCAGCGTTGAAGTATGGGGGGAGGCCAAAAACATTCAGTACTTC
TRBJ2-7 TRBV5-1 NA TRBD2 CASRGGAGLAGRTYEQYF TGCGCCAGCAGAGGTGGTGCGGGACTAGCGGGGCGTACCTACGAGCAGTACTTC
TRBJ2-1 TRBV28 NA TRBD2 CASSPLGTSGLNNEQFF TGTGCCAGCAGTCCCCTGGGGACTAGCGGCCTAAACAATGAGCAGTTCTTC
TRBJ1-6 TRBV7-9 NA NA CASSLAGGLGSF TGTGCCAGCAGCTTAGCGGGGGGGCTTGGCTCCTTT
TRBJ2-1 TRBV5-1 NA TRBD2 CASSFAGVGNEQFF TGCGCCAGCAGCTTTGCGGGAGTAGGCAATGAGCAGTTCTTC
TRBJ2-3 TRBV2 NA NA CASSARTGTDTQYF TGTGCCAGCAGTGCCCGGACTGGGACAGATACGCAGTATTTT
TRBJ2-7 TRBV18 NA TRBD2 CASSKAGLASYEQYF TGTGCCAGCTCCAAGGCGGGACTAGCCTCATACGAGCAGTACTTC
TRBJ2-2 TRBV12-5 NA TRBD2 CASGLRSGGPGELFF TGTGCTAGTGGTTTACGGAGCGGGGGACCCGGGGAGCTGTTTTTT
TRBJ1-1 TRBV5-1 NA TRBD1 CASSLAGQNEAFF TGCGCCAGCAGCTTGGCGGGACAGAATGAAGCTTTCTTT
TRBJ1-5 TRBV10-3 NA TRBD1 CAISPEQGGQPQHF TGTGCCATCAGTCCGGAACAGGGGGGTCAGCCCCAGCATTTT
TRBJ2-7 TRBV7-9 NA NA CASSLGQDEQYF TGTGCCAGCAGCTTGGGGCAGGACGAGCAGTACTTC
TRBJ1-1 TRBV2 NA NA CASSEQGGTMNTEAFF TGTGCCAGCAGTGAACAGGGCGGAACAATGAACACTGAAGCTTTCTTT
TRBJ2-3 TRBV9 NA NA CASSVQGSTDTQYF TGTGCCAGCAGCGTACAGGGCAGCACAGATACGCAGTATTTT
TRBJ1-6 TRBV2 NA NA CASNGEQGFYNSPLHF TGTGCCAGCAACGGGGAACAGGGCTTTTATAATTCACCCCTCCACTTT
TRBJ2-7 TRBV4-1 NA NA CASSQRTAYEQYF TGCGCCAGCAGCCAGAGGACAGCCTACGAGCAGTACTTC
TRBJ1-1 TRBV15 NA NA CATSRDRAFTEAFF TGTGCCACCAGCAGAGATCGAGCATTCACTGAAGCTTTCTTT
TRBJ2-7 TRBV10-1 NA TRBD1 CASSDRASSYEQYF TGCGCCAGTTCGGACAGGGCCTCATCCTACGAGCAGTACTTC
TRBJ2-1 TRBV6-1 NA NA CASSAPTSIYEQFF TGTGCCAGCAGTGCCCCGACTAGTATCTATGAGCAGTTCTTC
TRBJ1-2 TRBV27 NA TRBD1 CASSPIGGTDYGYTF TGTGCCAGCAGTCCAATCGGCGGGACAGACTATGGCTACACCTTC
TRBJ2-3 TRBV5-1 once TRBD2 CASSPRLAGDTQYF TGCGCCAGCAGCCCCCGACTAGCAGGAGATACGCAGTATTTT
TRBJ2-5 TRBV11-2 NA NA CASSTPWQMETQYF TGTGCCAGCAGTACCCCGTGGCAAATGGAGACCCAGTACTTC
TRBJ1-5 TRBV5-1 NA NA CASSLAGNQPQHF TGCGCCAGCAGCTTGGCCGGTAATCAGCCCCAGCATTTT
TRBJ1-5 TRBV7-2 NA NA CASSQQRNQPQHF TGTGCCAGCAGCCAACAGAGAAATCAGCCCCAGCATTTT
TRBJ2-2 TRBV4-1 NA TRBD2 CASSQDPLAGSTGELFF TGCGCCAGCAGCCAAGACCCGCTAGCGGGGAGCACCGGGGAGCTGTTTTTT
TRBJ1-2 TRBV6-5 NA TRBD1 CASNLRQGANYGYTF TGTGCCAGCAACCTCAGACAGGGAGCTAACTATGGCTACACCTTC
TRBJ2-7 TRBV6-1 NA NA CASSVTYYEQYF TGTGCCAGCAGTGTGACTTACTACGAGCAGTACTTC
TRBJ2-1 TRBV6-4 NA TRBD2 CASSPLLAGEVWQFF TGTGCCAGCAGTCCCCTACTAGCGGGAGAGGTGTGGCAGTTCTTC
TRBJ1-4 TRBV2 few NA CASSEIGEATNEKLFF TGTGCCAGCAGTGAAATAGGGGAAGCAACTAATGAAAAACTGTTTTTT
TRBJ2-1 TRBV27 NA NA CASSLQPRGNEQFF TGTGCCAGCAGCCTACAACCCCGAGGGAATGAGCAGTTCTTC
TRBJ1-2 TRBV2 NA NA CASNPDNYGYTF TGTGCCAGCAACCCAGATAACTATGGCTACACCTTC
TRBJ2-7 TRBV19 NA TRBD1 CASSIGQGAGHEQYF TGTGCCAGTAGTATAGGACAGGGGGCTGGCCACGAGCAGTACTTC
TRBJ1-6 TRBV6-5 NA TRBD1 CASRDRGPWSPLHF TGTGCCAGCAGGGACAGGGGGCCTTGGTCACCCCTCCACTTT
TRBJ2-4 TRBV5-4 NA TRBD1 CASSPTGDKNIQYF TGTGCCAGCAGCCCGACAGGGGACAAAAACATTCAGTACTTC
TRBJ2-7 TRBV7-9 NA NA CASSSRDLYYEQYF TGTGCCAGCAGCTCCAGGGATCTGTACTACGAGCAGTACTTC
TRBJ2-1 TRBV25-1 NA NA CASSETGSYNEQFF TGTGCCAGCAGTGAAACAGGTTCCTACAATGAGCAGTTCTTC
TRBJ1-1 TRBV2 few NA CASFQGTEAFF TGTGCCAGCTTTCAGGGCACTGAAGCTTTCTTT
TRBJ1-2 TRBV4-1 once NA CASSPVGVLGYTF TGCGCCAGCAGCCCGGTCGGTGTACTTGGCTACACCTTC
TRBJ2-5 TRBV9 NA TRBD1 CASRRGLGYQETQYF TGTGCCAGCAGAAGGGGGCTAGGTTACCAAGAGACCCAGTACTTC
TRBJ2-2 TRBV11-2 NA NA CASSLYNGNDTGELFF TGTGCCAGCAGCTTATATAACGGGAATGACACCGGGGAGCTGTTTTTT
TRBJ2-5 TRBV6-1 NA NA CVAKFQETQYF TGTGTGGCCAAGTTCCAAGAGACCCAGTACTTC
TRBJ2-3 TRBV5-1 NA NA CASSPGLHTDTQYF TGCGCCAGCAGCCCGGGACTCCACACAGATACGCAGTATTTT